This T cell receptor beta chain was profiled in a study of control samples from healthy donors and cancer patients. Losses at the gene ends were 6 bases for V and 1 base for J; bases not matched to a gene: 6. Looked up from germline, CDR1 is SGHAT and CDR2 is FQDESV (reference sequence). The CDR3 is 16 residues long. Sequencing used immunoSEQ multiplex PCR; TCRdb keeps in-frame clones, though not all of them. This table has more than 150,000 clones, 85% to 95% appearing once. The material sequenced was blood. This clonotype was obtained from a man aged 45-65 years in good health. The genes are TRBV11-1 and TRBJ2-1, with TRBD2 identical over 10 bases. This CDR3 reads CASREGLAKSYNEQFF. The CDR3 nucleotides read TGTGCCAGCAGAGAGGGACTAGCGAAATCCTACAATGAGCAGTTCTTC.